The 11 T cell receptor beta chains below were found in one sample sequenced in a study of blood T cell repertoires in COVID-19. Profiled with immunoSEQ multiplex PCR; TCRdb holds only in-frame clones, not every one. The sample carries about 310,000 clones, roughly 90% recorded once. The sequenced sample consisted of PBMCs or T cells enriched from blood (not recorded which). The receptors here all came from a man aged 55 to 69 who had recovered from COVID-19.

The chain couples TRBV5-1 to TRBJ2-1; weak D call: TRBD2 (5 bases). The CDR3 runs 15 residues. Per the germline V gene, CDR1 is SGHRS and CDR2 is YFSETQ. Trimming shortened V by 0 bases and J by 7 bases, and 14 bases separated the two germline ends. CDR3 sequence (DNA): TGCGCCAGCAGCTTGGGGCGGAGAGGGCTAAATGAGCAGTTCTTC. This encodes CASSLGRRGLNEQFF.

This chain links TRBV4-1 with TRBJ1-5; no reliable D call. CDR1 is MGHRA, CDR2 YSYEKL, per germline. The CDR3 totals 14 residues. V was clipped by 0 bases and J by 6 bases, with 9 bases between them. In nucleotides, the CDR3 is TGCGCCAGCAGCCAAGAGCAGGTCCCTCAGCCCCAGCATTTT. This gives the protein CASSQEQVPQPQHF.

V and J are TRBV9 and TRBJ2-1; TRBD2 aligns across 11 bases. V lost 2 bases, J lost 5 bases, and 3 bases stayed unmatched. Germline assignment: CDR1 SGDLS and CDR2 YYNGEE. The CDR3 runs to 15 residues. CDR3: CASSVTSGSNNEQFF. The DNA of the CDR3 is TGTGCCAGCAGCGTTACTAGCGGGAGTAACAATGAGCAGTTCTTC.

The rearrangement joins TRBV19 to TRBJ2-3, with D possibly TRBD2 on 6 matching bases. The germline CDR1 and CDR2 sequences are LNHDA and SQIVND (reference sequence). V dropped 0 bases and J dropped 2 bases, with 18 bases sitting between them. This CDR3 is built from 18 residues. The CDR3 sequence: CASSIDQPAEGPTDTQYF. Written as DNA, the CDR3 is TGTGCCAGTAGTATAGATCAACCAGCGGAGGGCCCCACAGATACGCAGTATTTT.

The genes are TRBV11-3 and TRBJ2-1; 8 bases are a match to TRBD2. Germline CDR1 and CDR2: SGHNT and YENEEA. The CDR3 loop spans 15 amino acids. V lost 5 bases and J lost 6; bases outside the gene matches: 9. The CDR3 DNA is TGTGCCAGCAGCCAGTCAGCGGGAGTTAGCAATGAGCAGTTCTTC. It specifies CASSQSAGVSNEQFF.

The CDR3 protein is CASSSMDRVILHF. The CDR3, as DNA: TGTGCCAGCAGTTCAATGGACAGGGTAATATTGCATTTT. This chain links TRBV12-3 or TRBV12-4 with TRBJ1-5; 8 positions match TRBD1. The CDR3 is 13 amino acids. J lost 15 bases, V lost 4 bases, and 11 bases had no gene match.

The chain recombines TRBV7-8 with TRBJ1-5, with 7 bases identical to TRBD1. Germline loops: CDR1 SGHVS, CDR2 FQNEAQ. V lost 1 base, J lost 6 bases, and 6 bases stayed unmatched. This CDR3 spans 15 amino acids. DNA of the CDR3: TGTGCCAGCAGCTTAGGACAGGGTAGAAGTCAGCCCCAGCATTTT. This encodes CASSLGQGRSQPQHF. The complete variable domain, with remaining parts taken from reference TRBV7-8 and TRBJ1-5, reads GAGVSQSPRYKVAKRGQDVALRCDPISGHVSLFWYQQALGQGPEFLTYFQNEAQLDKSGLPSDRFFAERPEGSVSTLKIQRTQQEDSAVYLCASSLGQGRSQPQHFGDGTRLSIL.

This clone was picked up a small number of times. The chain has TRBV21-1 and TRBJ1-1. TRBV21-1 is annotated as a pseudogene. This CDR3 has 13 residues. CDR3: CASSEPGRRGAFF. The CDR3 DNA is TGTGCCAGCTCGGAACCGGGACGGAGGGGAGCTTTCTTT.

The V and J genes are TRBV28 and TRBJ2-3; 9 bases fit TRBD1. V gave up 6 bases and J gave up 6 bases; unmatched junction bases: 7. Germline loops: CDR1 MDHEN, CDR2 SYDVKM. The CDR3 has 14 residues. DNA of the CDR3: TGTGCCAGCAGCCCGACAGGGGGATCGGATACGCAGTATTTT. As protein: CASSPTGGSDTQYF.

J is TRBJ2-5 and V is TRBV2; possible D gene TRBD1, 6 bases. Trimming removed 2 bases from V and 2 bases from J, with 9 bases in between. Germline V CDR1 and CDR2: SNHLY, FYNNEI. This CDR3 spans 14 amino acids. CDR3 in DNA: TGTGCCAGCAGTGAACGGACAGTACAAGAGACCCAGTACTTC. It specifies CASSERTVQETQYF.

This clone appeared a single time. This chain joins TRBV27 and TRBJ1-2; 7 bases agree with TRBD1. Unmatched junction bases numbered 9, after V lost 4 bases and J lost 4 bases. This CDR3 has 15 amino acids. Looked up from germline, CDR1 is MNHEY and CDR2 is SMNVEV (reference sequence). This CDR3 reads CASSYTGDLRYGYTF. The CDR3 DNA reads TGTGCCAGCAGTTACACAGGGGACCTCCGCTATGGCTACACCTTC.